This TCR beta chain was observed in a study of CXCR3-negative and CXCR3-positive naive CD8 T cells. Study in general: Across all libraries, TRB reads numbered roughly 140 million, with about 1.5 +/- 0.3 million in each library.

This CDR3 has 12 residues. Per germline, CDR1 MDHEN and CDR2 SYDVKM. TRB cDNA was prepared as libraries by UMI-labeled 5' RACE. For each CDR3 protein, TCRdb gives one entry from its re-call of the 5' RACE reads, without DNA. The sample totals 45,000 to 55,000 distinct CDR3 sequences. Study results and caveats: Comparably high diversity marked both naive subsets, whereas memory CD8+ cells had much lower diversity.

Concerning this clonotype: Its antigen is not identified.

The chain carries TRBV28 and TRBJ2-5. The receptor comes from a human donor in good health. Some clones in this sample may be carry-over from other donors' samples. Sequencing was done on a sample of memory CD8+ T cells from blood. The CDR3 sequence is CASSFVEETQYF.